This T cell receptor beta chain is drawn from a study of blood T cell repertoires in COVID-19. About the research overall: The cDNA or gDNA used as material had been derived from T cells, B-cell-depleted T cells, or PBMCs.

The CDR3 is 12 amino acids. V gave up 4 bases and J gave up 11 bases, with 11 bases separating them. Looked up from germline, CDR1 is SEHNR and CDR2 is FQNEAQ (reference sequence). Sequencing used immunoSEQ multiplex PCR; TCRdb keeps in-frame clones, though not all of them. The table shows 140,000 to 150,000 clones, with around 91% occurring only once. The rearrangement uses TRBV7-9 and TRBJ2-2; D perhaps matches TRBD1 (5 bases). The clonotype comes from a woman in her fifties or sixties with active COVID-19. Sequenced: peripheral blood. The CDR3 sequence is CASSSQGSELFF. CDR3 bases: TGTGCCAGCAGCTCCCAGGGTTCAGAGCTGTTTTTT.